A single TCR beta chain is shown here with its context. TCRdb re-called the 5' RACE reads with MiXCR, one entry per CDR3 protein. The sample lists some 88,000 distinct CDR3 sequences; about 23% were seen once. These data belong to a study of T-cell memory formation after mild COVID-19. The TCR was taken from a man aged 18 to 35 who had mild COVID-19 (a few samples of this study predate the infection). Cell type and time point are not known. The sample consisted of PBMCs or a T cell subset sorted from them (not recorded which).

The CDR3 is CASSSRSASTDTQYF. The CDR3 DNA is TGTGCCAGCAGCTCACGGTCCGCTAGTACAGATACGCAGTATTTT. This chain connects TRBV7-2 to TRBJ2-3; no definite D call. Per the germline V gene, CDR1 is SGHTA and CDR2 is FQGNSA. The ends were cut back, 4 bases at V and 3 bases at J, with 14 bases in the middle. This CDR3 comprises 15 residues.